This entry is about one TCR beta chain. Only a few counts were recorded for this clonotype. Its binding antigen is unknown. Qualities for individual bases were not recorded, and no much larger clone is one base off. The data were obtained in a study of T-cell reconstitution after alpha-beta-depleted transplantation in children listed by TCRdb under 2016. For context, the study as a whole: Using TCR repertoire profiling, the study quantitatively followed how T-cell immune reconstitution unfolded in children after TCRalphabeta/CD19-depleted allogeneic hematopoietic cell transplantation.

The paper's findings and limits, for the study overall: The frequencies of hyperexpanded clones fell over the following months, and after one year, T-cell counts and TCRbeta diversity were mostly attributed to newly produced T cells. The apparently early recovery of alphabetaT-cell counts about two months after transplant reportedly depended on only several hundred rapidly expanded clones that came from non-depleted graft cells. In some patients, the high TCRbeta diversity seen at day 60 was put down to recipient T cells and intrathymic progenitors that had survived conditioning.

From a lookup of the germline V gene, CDR1 and CDR2 are SGHVS and FQNEAQ. The junction shows trimming of 4 bases on V and 5 bases on J, and the gene matches do not reach 8 bases of it. Inclusive of the bounding cysteine and phenylalanine, the CDR3 is 15 residues long. Just CDR3 DNA is preserved here, 45 bases in frame from base 1. Library creation used PCR. The sample was run on an Illumina HiSeq 2500. Molecular barcoding was employed in the preparation of TCR libraries, with unique molecular identifiers being used to normalize TCRbeta repertoire quantification. TCRdb reprocessing: public reads trimmed at Q25 with fastp, clones called with MiXCR, in-frame beta chains kept. When rows share a CDR3 protein, they turn into one entry using the most common DNA and genes. The sample has hundreds of thousands of distinct CDR3 sequences on record, 20% to 25% of them singletons. Roughly 14% of the sample is held by the ten biggest clonotypes.

This specimen's treatment or condition label, interpreted: allogeneic hematopoietic cell transplantation with graft depleted of TCRalphabeta T cells and CD19 B cells. The children who served as transplant recipients had been given grafts of TCRalphabeta/CD19-depleted allogeneic hematopoietic cells. The sequence was obtained from a boy younger than two who had a stem cell transplant for acute myeloid leukemia, so the T cells may come from the graft donor. This chain is built from TRBV7-8 and TRBJ1-5, with 7 middle bases fitting TRBD1. The material sequenced was PBMCs, mostly from graft donor cells, taken 360 days after TCRalphabeta/CD19-depleted stem cell transplant. The DNA reads as follows: TGTGCCAGCAGCTCACAGACAGGGTCCCATCAGCCCCAGCATTTT. Its translation reads: CASSSQTGSHQPQHF.